What follows are 27 T cell receptor beta chains derived from one specimen sequenced in a study of blood T cell repertoires in COVID-19. Here immunoSEQ multiplex PCR was the method, and the copy in TCRdb shows in-frame clones only, minus some. The table includes 150,000 to 190,000 clones, roughly 80% detected once. The sample taken for sequencing was PBMCs or T cells enriched from blood (not recorded which). These TCRs come from a man aged 45-65 years who had recovered from COVID-19.

CDR3 nucleotides: TGTGCCAGCAGTTTCTCAGGGGGCGATCGTGAAAAACTGTTTTTT. Its translation: CASSFSGGDREKLFF. This rearrangement joins TRBV27 to TRBJ1-4, with 8 bases fitting TRBD1. J lost 7 bases, V lost 3 bases, and 7 bases had no gene match. Per the germline V gene, CDR1 is MNHEY and CDR2 is SMNVEV (reference sequence). CDR3 length: 15 residues.

The chain recombines TRBV18 with TRBJ1-6; D is ambiguous. Germline V lookup: CDR1 KGHSH, CDR2 LQKENI. This CDR3 is built from 19 residues. The germline V and J ends were trimmed by 3 bases and 0 bases, with 18 bases remaining between them. CDR3 bases: TGTGCCAGCTCACCTCTCGCTCCGGGATCTTACTCCTATAATTCACCCCTCCACTTT. It is translated as CASSPLAPGSYSYNSPLHF.

As to this clone: Relative to the germline gene, one junction end is altered; a read error may explain this. This chain joins TRBV12-5 and TRBJ2-7; 8 bases align to TRBD2. From germline, CDR1 is LGHNT and CDR2 FRNRAP. CDR3 length equals 21 residues. The CDR3 nucleotides are TGTGCTCGTGGTTGGGCGGGCACACAGCGCGGGGGGATCCCCTTAGCCTACGAGCAGTACTTC. Translated: CARGWAGTQRGGIPLAYEQYF.

The V call is TRBV25-1, the J call TRBJ1-2, with D hard to call. Germline CDR1 MGHDK, CDR2 SYGVNS. The V gene lost 3 bases and the J gene lost 3 bases, with 14 bases spanning the gap. This CDR3 has 15 residues. CDR3 amino acids: CASSDRKTADYGYTF. DNA of the CDR3: TGTGCCAGCAGTGATCGGAAAACAGCGGACTATGGCTACACCTTC.

The gene calls are TRBV5-8 and TRBJ1-2, with 7 bases that match TRBD1. The CDR3 is 16 amino acids. Germline values: CDR1 SGHTS, CDR2 YDEGEE. The junction had 5 bases not matched to a gene; V was cut back by 0 bases and J by 0 bases. CDR3: CASSLVTGASNYGYTF. The CDR3 nucleotides are TGTGCCAGCAGCTTGGTAACAGGGGCTTCTAACTATGGCTACACCTTC.

The chain is built from TRBV7-2 and TRBJ2-3; the D gene is possibly TRBD2 (7 bases). Trimming cost V 0 bases and J 9 bases, with 19 bases left between them. The germline gives CDR1 SGHTA, CDR2 FQGNSA. This CDR3 region has 16 residues. Here the CDR3 reads CASSLAGGAVVGTQYF. DNA for the CDR3: TGTGCCAGCAGCTTAGCGGGGGGGGCCGTCGTGGGGACGCAGTATTTT.

The chain links TRBV24-1 to TRBJ1-1; 7 positions agree with TRBD1. Germline V CDR1 and CDR2: KGHDR, SFDVKD. V trimming: 1 base; J trimming: 0 bases; junction bases outside the gene matches: 10. The CDR3 has 18 amino acids. DNA of the CDR3: TGTGCCACCAGTGATTTACCCAGGACAGGAGCACTGAACACTGAAGCTTTCTTT. Translated, it gives CATSDLPRTGALNTEAFF.

The rearrangement links TRBV3-1 (or the pseudogene TRBV3-2) to TRBJ1-4; D perhaps matches TRBD1 (5 bases). Trimming shortened V by 1 base and J by 10 bases, and 13 bases separated the two germline ends. In germline, CDR1 is LGHDT, CDR2 YNNKEL (reference sequence). This CDR3 contains 14 residues. The CDR3 bases are TGTGCCAGCAGCCAAGGACAGCACTTGGGAAAACTGTTTTTT. Translating it yields CASSQGQHLGKLFF.

This clone was seen just once. This chain links TRBV7-3 with TRBJ2-3; a possible D gene is TRBD2 (5 bases). Trimming took off 0 bases at V and 1 base at J, with 11 bases between the two ends. Per germline, CDR1 SGHTA and CDR2 FQGTGA. This CDR3 spans 16 amino acids. The CDR3 DNA is TGTGCCAGCAGCTTAACATCGGCTAGCCGCACAGATACGCAGTATTTT. The encoded protein is CASSLTSASRTDTQYF. Using reference TRBV7-3 and TRBJ2-3 for the parts outside the CDR3, the full variable domain is GAGVSQTPSNKVTEKGKYVELRCDPISGHTALYWYRQSLGQGPEFLIYFQGTGAADDSGLPNDRFFAVRPEGSVSTLKIQRTERGDSAVYLCASSLTSASRTDTQYFGPGTRLTVL.

The genes are TRBV19 and TRBJ1-5; D uncertain. The length of the CDR3 is 16 residues. Between the trimmed V and J ends, which lost 5 bases and 0 bases, there was a span of 14 bases. The germline V gene has CDR1 LNHDA and CDR2 SQIVND (reference sequence). The CDR3 DNA follows: TGTGCCAGTAGTGAATACGCCGGGGATAGCAATCAGCCCCAGCATTTT. It translates to CASSEYAGDSNQPQHF.

The chain is built from TRBV14 and TRBJ2-4, with TRBD2 matching 14 bases. CDR3 length equals 22 residues. The J segment lost 2 bases and the V segment lost 1 base, leaving 16 bases of the junction unmatched. Looked up from germline, CDR1 is SGHDN and CDR2 is FVKESK. The CDR3: CASSQGQTVETSGGASKNIQYF. The DNA of the CDR3 is TGTGCCAGCAGCCAAGGGCAAACAGTGGAGACTAGCGGGGGGGCATCCAAAAACATTCAGTACTTC.

A note on this clone: The sample carries other DNA sequences with the same CDR3. J is TRBJ1-1 and V is TRBV6-5; D may be TRBD1 (5 bases). The germline gives CDR1 MNHEY, CDR2 SVGAGI. Trimming cost V 2 bases and J 4 bases, with 8 bases left between them. This CDR3 has 13 amino acids. CDR3 sequence reads: CASSYAGGTEAFF. As DNA, the CDR3 is TGTGCCAGCAGTTACGCGGGGGGCACTGAAGCTTTCTTT.

This chain links TRBV21-1 with TRBJ1-4; the D call of TRBD1 is as the table states it, not checked on the DNA. TRBV21-1 is annotated as a pseudogene. This CDR3 region has 15 residues. The CDR3 loop is CASSKGAATNEKLFF. DNA of the CDR3: TGTGCCAGCAGCAAAGGGGCAGCAACTAATGAAAAACTGTTTTTT.

In this sample, this clone turned up a few times. The chain uses TRBV19 and TRBJ1-6; TRBD1 is a possible D gene (5 bases). The V gene's germline CDR1 is LNHDA and CDR2 SQIVND (reference sequence). The CDR3 spans 14 residues. The V end was cut by 5 bases, the J end by 6 bases, with 11 bases between. CDR3 DNA sequence: TGTGCCAGTAGTCCAGACAGACTTAATTCACCCCTCCACTTT. Translated: CASSPDRLNSPLHF.

The CDR3 is CASSASSSYEQYF. In nucleotides, the CDR3 is TGTGCCAGCAGTGCTTCGAGCTCCTACGAGCAGTACTTC. The gene calls are TRBV2 and TRBJ2-7; D is uncertain. Trimming removed 4 bases from V and 0 bases from J, with 7 bases in between. CDR1 and CDR2 (germline): SNHLY, FYNNEI. The CDR3 spans 13 residues.

The chain recombines TRBV19 with TRBJ1-2; TRBD1 aligns across 9 bases. From germline, CDR1 is LNHDA and CDR2 SQIVND (reference sequence). The CDR3 sequence is 14 residues long. V lost 7 bases to trimming and J lost 4 bases; unmatched junction nucleotides: 7. CDR3 loop: CASMGTGRFYGYTF. The DNA for the CDR3 is TGTGCCAGTATGGGGACAGGGCGCTTCTATGGCTACACCTTC. Supplemented by reference TRBV19 and TRBJ1-2, the full variable domain reads DGGITQSPKYLFRKEGQNVTLSCEQNLNHDAMYWYRQDPGQGLRLIYYSQIVNDFQKGDIAEGYSVSREKKESFPLTVTSAQKNPTAFYLCASMGTGRFYGYTFGSGTRLTVV.

Concerning this clone itself: At one of its ends the junction is not consistent with the germline gene, which may arise from a read error. The rearrangement uses TRBV7-7 and TRBJ1-1, with a weak D call TRBD1 (5 bases). Germline assignment: CDR1 SSHAT and CDR2 FNYEAQ (reference sequence). The CDR3 extends over 15 amino acids. The CDR3 bases are TGTGCTAGCAGCTTTCGACAGCTAGTGAACACTGAAGCTTTCTTT. It codes for CASSFRQLVNTEAFF. Full variable domain (missing parts from reference TRBV7-7 and TRBJ1-1): GAGVSQSPRYKVTKRGQDVTLRCDPISSHATLYWYQQALGQGPEFLTYFNYEAQPDKSGLPSDRFSAERPEGSISTLTIQRTEQRDSAMYRCASSFRQLVNTEAFFGQGTRLTVV.

The CDR3 here is CASSQDKPKIDTGELFF. In nucleotides, the CDR3 is TGTGCCAGCAGCCAAGATAAGCCTAAGATAGATACCGGGGAGCTGTTTTTT. The chain carries TRBV4-2 and TRBJ2-2; D unresolved. Per the germline V gene, CDR1 is LGHNA and CDR2 is YNFKEQ. V was pared by 0 bases and J by 5 bases, with 16 bases between. The CDR3 is made up of 17 amino acids.

The CDR3 sequence is CASSSPGEQFF. CDR3 nucleotide sequence: TGTGCCAGCAGCTCTCCGGGAGAGCAGTTCTTC. The chain links TRBV3-1 (or the pseudogene TRBV3-2) to TRBJ2-1, with a tentative D call TRBD2 (5 bases). The CDR3 is 11 residues long. Germline CDR1 and CDR2: LGHDT and YNNKEL (reference sequence). V lost 5 bases and J lost 10, with 9 bases in between.

Only one count was recorded for this clone. This chain joins TRBV7-9 and TRBJ1-4, with TRBD1 identical over 9 bases. The CDR3 length is 14 residues. The J segment lost 1 base and the V segment lost 8 bases, leaving 2 bases of the junction unmatched. Germline V gene data show CDR1 as SEHNR and CDR2 as FQNEAQ (reference sequence). The CDR3 protein is CASVDRGTNEKLFF. The CDR3, as DNA: TGTGCCAGCGTGGACAGGGGAACTAATGAAAAACTGTTTTTT.

The CDR3 sequence: CASVLSSGLAGLAKNIQYF. The CDR3 coding sequence is TGTGCCAGCGTATTATCCTCGGGACTAGCGGGCTTAGCCAAAAACATTCAGTACTTC. The V and J genes are TRBV2 and TRBJ2-4; 12 bases fit TRBD2. The CDR3 sequence is 19 residues long. J was trimmed by 0 bases and V by 8 bases; bases with no gene match: 14. Germline-derived CDR1 and CDR2 are SNHLY and FYNNEI.

The rearrangement joins TRBV19 to TRBJ2-3; D unclear. V gave up 5 bases and J gave up 1 base, with 7 bases separating them. Germline values: CDR1 LNHDA, CDR2 SQIVND (reference sequence). The length of the CDR3 is 13 residues. The CDR3 here is CASSWQGTDTQYF. The CDR3 DNA reads TGTGCCAGTAGTTGGCAGGGCACAGATACGCAGTATTTT. The full variable domain, rest sourced from reference TRBV19 and TRBJ2-3, is DGGITQSPKYLFRKEGQNVTLSCEQNLNHDAMYWYRQDPGQGLRLIYYSQIVNDFQKGDIAEGYSVSREKKESFPLTVTSAQKNPTAFYLCASSWQGTDTQYFGPGTRLTVL.

V usage is TRBV19 and J usage is TRBJ1-1, with 9 bases aligning to TRBD1. V lost 6 bases, J lost 7 bases, and 9 bases stayed unmatched. Looked up from germline, CDR1 is LNHDA and CDR2 is SQIVND (reference sequence). The CDR3 has 14 residues. The CDR3 region is CASRRRDREDEAFF. The CDR3 coding sequence is TGTGCCAGTAGGCGCCGGGACAGGGAGGATGAAGCTTTCTTT. The complete variable domain, with remaining parts taken from reference TRBV19 and TRBJ1-1, reads DGGITQSPKYLFRKEGQNVTLSCEQNLNHDAMYWYRQDPGQGLRLIYYSQIVNDFQKGDIAEGYSVSREKKESFPLTVTSAQKNPTAFYLCASRRRDREDEAFFGQGTRLTVV.

This sequence joins TRBV19 and TRBJ1-2, with a possible D match to TRBD1 (5 bases). The germline CDR1 and CDR2 sequences are LNHDA and SQIVND (reference sequence). The CDR3 contains 13 residues. The germline V and J ends were trimmed by 3 bases and 4 bases, with 9 bases remaining between them. For the CDR3, the DNA is TGTGCCAGTAGTATCAGGGTGGGCTATGGCTACACCTTC. Translated: CASSIRVGYGYTF.

The genes are TRBV7-9 and TRBJ1-2; 7 nucleotides match TRBD1. Germline lookup yields CDR1 SEHNR and CDR2 FQNEAQ (reference sequence). The CDR3 is made up of 15 amino acids. J was trimmed by 2 bases and V by 2 bases; bases with no gene match: 5. CDR3 region: CASSLPGQLNYGYTF. The CDR3 DNA is TGTGCCAGCAGCTTACCGGGACAGTTGAACTATGGCTACACCTTC.

CDR3 in amino acids: CASSPEGAEQYF. The CDR3, as DNA: TGCGCCAGCAGCCCCGAAGGAGCCGAGCAGTACTTC. The rearrangement joins TRBV5-1 to TRBJ2-7, with D hard to call. Looked up from germline, CDR1 is SGHRS and CDR2 is YFSETQ. V gave up 4 bases and J gave up 6 bases, with 11 bases separating them. The CDR3 loop spans 12 amino acids.

Remarks on this clone: The sample has other DNA sequences that encode this CDR3 too. This rearrangement joins TRBV4-2 to TRBJ2-7, with 12 bases lining up with TRBD2. The V segment lost 1 base and the J segment 2 bases; nucleotides outside the gene matches: 0. The germline CDR1 and CDR2 sequences are LGHNA and YNFKEQ. This CDR3 has 15 residues. In DNA, the CDR3 is TGTGCCAGCAGCCAAGGACTAGCGGGGGCCTACGAGCAGTACTTC. This translates into CASSQGLAGAYEQYF.